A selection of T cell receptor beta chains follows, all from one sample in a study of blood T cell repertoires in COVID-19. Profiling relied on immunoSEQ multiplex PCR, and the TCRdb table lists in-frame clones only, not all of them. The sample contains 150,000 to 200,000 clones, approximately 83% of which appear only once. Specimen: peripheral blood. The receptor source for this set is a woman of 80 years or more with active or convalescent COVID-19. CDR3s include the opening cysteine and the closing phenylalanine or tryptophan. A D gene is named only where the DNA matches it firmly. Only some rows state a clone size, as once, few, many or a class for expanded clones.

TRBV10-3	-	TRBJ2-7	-	TGTGCCATCAGTGGTACCGGGACTTACTACGAGCAGTACTTC	CAISGTGTYYEQYF
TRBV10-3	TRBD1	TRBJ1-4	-	TGTGCCATCAGTCGTACAGGGGAGAGGGATGAAAAACTGTTTTTT	CAISRTGERDEKLFF
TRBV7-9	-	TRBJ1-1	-	TGTGCCAGCAGCAAAGGGTGGTTCGGAGGAGACACTGAAGCTTTCTTT	CASSKGWFGGDTEAFF
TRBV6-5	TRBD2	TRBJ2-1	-	TGTGCCAGTAATAGCGGGGGGAATAATTATGAGCAGTTCTTC	CASNSGGNNYEQFF
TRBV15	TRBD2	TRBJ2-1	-	TGTGCCACCAGCGGTTCTGGCTTAGCGGGGGGGCCCGATGAGCAGTTCTTC	CATSGSGLAGGPDEQFF
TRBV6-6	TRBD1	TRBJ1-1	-	TGTGCCAGCGGAAACAGGGGGGTGAACGCTGAAGCTTTCTTT	CASGNRGVNAEAFF
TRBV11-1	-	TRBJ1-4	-	TGTGCCAGCAGCCCTGAAGCGGGCGTCGGTGAAAAACTGTTTTTT	CASSPEAGVGEKLFF
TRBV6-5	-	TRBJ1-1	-	TGTGCCAGCAGTTTCCACAGGGTGAACACTGAAGCTTTCTTT	CASSFHRVNTEAFF
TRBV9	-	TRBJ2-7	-	TGTGCCAGCAGCGCCCGACTTGGTAACGAGCAGTACTTC	CASSARLGNEQYF
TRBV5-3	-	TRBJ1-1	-	TGTGCCAGAAGCTTGAGGGGGAGGAACACTGAAGCTTTCTTT	CARSLRGRNTEAFF
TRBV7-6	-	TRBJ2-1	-	TGTGCCAGCAGCTTAGCGGGCGGCGGGGTAGTCTTTTCCTACAATGAGCAGTTCTTC	CASSLAGGGVVFSYNEQFF
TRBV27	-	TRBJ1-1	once	TGTGCCAGCAGTCCAAGGTGGGGCATGAACACTGAAGCTTTCTTT	CASSPRWGMNTEAFF
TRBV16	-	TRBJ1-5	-	TGTGCCAGCAGCCAAGGGCAGTTCAATCAGCCCCAGCATTTT	CASSQGQFNQPQHF
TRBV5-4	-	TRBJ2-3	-	TGTGCCAGCAGCTTGGCCGGGACACCTAGCACAGATACGCAGTATTTT	CASSLAGTPSTDTQYF
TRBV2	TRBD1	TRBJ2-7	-	TGTGCCAGCAGCCCGGGACAGCCCCAAGGTTACGAGCAGTACTTC	CASSPGQPQGYEQYF
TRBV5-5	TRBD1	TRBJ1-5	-	TGTGCCAGCAGCCGGGACAGTTCGAGCAATCAGCCCCAGCATTTT	CASSRDSSSNQPQHF
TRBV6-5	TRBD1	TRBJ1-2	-	TGTGCCAGAATGGACAGGCACTATGGCTACACCTTC	CARMDRHYGYTF
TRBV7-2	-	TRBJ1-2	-	TGTGCCAGCAGCTTTGGGACACAGGGCTACACCTTC	CASSFGTQGYTF
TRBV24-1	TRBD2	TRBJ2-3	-	TGTGCCTCTAGCGGGGCCGGAGATACGCAGTATTTT	CASSGAGDTQYF
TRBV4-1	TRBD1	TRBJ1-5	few	TGCGCCAGCAGCCCCCTGACAGGGCAACAGCCCCAGCATTTT	CASSPLTGQQPQHF
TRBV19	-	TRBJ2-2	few	TGTGCCAGTAGTATTGGAGGGGCGAACACCGGGGAGCTGTTTTTT	CASSIGGANTGELFF
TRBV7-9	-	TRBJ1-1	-	TGTGCCAGCAGCTTAGCGAGCGGGCTGAACACTGAAGCTTTCTTT	CASSLASGLNTEAFF
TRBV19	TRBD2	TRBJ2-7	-	TGTGCCAGTAGTATGCGGGTTAGCGGGGGCCTGGGCGAGCAGTACTTC	CASSMRVSGGLGEQYF
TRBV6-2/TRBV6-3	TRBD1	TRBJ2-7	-	TGTGCCAGCAGTTACGACCCGGATAAATACCGACAGGGTTTAAGCTACGAGCAGTACTTC	CASSYDPDKYRQGLSYEQYF
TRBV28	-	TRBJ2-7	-	TGTGCCAGCAGACATCCACCCGGGGACTCCCCTTGGGAGCAGTACTTC	CASRHPPGDSPWEQYF
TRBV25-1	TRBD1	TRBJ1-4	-	TGTGCCAGCAGCAGACAGGGCCCCAGATCTAATGAAAAACTGTTTTTT	CASSRQGPRSNEKLFF
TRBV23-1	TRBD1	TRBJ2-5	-	TGCGCCAGCAGTCAACCCCGGGACAGGGGGGAGACCCAGTACTTC	CASSQPRDRGETQYF
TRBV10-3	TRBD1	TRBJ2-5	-	TGTGCCATCAGTCGGACAGGGAATAAAGAGACCCAGTACTTC	CAISRTGNKETQYF
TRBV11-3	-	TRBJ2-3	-	TGTGCCAGCAGCTTTGGAGGGGCAGATACGCAGTATTTT	CASSFGGADTQYF
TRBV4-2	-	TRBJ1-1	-	TGTGCCAGCAGAACGACTGGGGGGACTGAAGCTTTCTTT	CASRTTGGTEAFF
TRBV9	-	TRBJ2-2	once	TGTGCCAGCAGCGTAGACGCGACATCCCAAGACACCGGGGAGCTGTTTTTT	CASSVDATSQDTGELFF
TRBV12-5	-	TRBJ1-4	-	TGTGCTAGTGGCCTGGGAGGGGCGGCTAATGAAAAACTGTTTTTT	CASGLGGAANEKLFF
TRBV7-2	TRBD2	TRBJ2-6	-	TGTGCCAGCCGGAGAGGCGGGAGCTCTGGGGCCAACGTCCTGACTTTC	CASRRGGSSGANVLTF
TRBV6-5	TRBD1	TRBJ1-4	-	TGTGCCAGCAGTTACACGACAGGGACTAATGAAAAACTGTTTTTT	CASSYTTGTNEKLFF
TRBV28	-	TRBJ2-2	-	TGTGCCAGCAGTTTTTCAGGGGCCGGGGAGCTGTTTTTT	CASSFSGAGELFF
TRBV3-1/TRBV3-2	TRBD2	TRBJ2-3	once	TGTGCCAGCAGCCAAGTGACTAGCGGGGGGGCTACAGATACGCAGTATTTT	CASSQVTSGGATDTQYF
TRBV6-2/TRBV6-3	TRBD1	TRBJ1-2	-	TGTGCCAGCAGTTACGACCGGGACAGGGGTTATGGCTACACCTTC	CASSYDRDRGYGYTF
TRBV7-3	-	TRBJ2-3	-	TGTGCCAGCAGCTTAACTTTTGGGGCGCAGGATACGCAGTATTTT	CASSLTFGAQDTQYF
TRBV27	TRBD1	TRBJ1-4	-	TGTGCCAGCAGTTTAATGGGACAGGGTTTTGAAAAACTGTTTTTT	CASSLMGQGFEKLFF
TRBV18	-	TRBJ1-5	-	TGTGCCAGCTCGCCTACGACGGGGGGTGGCAATCAGCCCCAGCATTTT	CASSPTTGGGNQPQHF
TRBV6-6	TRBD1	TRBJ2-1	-	TGTGCCAGCAGTTATGCGGGACAGGGGTTTGAGCAGTTCTTC	CASSYAGQGFEQFF
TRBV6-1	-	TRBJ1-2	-	TGTGCCAGCAGTGATTTGGGGGGGCGGGAGGTCTATGGCTACACCTTC	CASSDLGGREVYGYTF
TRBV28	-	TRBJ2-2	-	TGTGCCAGCACCCTCTCGGGGGGCCGGGAGCTGTTTTTT	CASTLSGGRELFF
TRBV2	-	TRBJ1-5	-	TGTGCCAGCACCGCCCGGGGTCAAAGCAATCAGCCCCAGCATTTT	CASTARGQSNQPQHF
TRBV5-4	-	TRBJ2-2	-	TGTGCCAGCAGCGATAGTAGCACCGGGGAGCTGTTTTTT	CASSDSSTGELFF
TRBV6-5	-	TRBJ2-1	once	TGTGCCAGCAGCCCCTCAGGGGCCCCTGAGCAGTTCTTC	CASSPSGAPEQFF
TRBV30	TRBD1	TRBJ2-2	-	TGTGCCTGGAGTAGGACAGGGAAGAAGGCCGGGGAGCTGTTTTTT	CAWSRTGKKAGELFF
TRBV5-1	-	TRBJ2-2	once	TGCGCCAGCAGCTTGGATCCGGGTACGAACACCGGGGAGCTGTTTTTT	CASSLDPGTNTGELFF
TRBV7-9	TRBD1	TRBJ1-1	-	TGTGCCAGCAGCCCTCGGGACAGGAACACTGAAGCTTTCTTT	CASSPRDRNTEAFF
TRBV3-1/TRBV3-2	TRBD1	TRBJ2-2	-	TGTGCCAGCAGCCAAGCAGGGGGCGCAGGGATCACCGGGGAGCTGTTTTTT	CASSQAGGAGITGELFF
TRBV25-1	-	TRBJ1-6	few	TGTGCCAGCAGTGAATCCGTCTCCTATAATTCACCCCTCCACTTT	CASSESVSYNSPLHF
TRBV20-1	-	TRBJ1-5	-	TGCAGTGCTAGTAAGGGGGGGCGCGAGGGTCAGCCCCAGCATTTT	CSASKGGREGQPQHF
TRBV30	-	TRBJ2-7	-	TGTGCCTGGGAAGACAGGATCCGCTACGAGCAGTACTTC	CAWEDRIRYEQYF
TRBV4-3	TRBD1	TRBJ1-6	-	TGCGCCAGCAGCCAAGGATCGGGACAGGGTCCTTCACCCCTCCACTTT	CASSQGSGQGPSPLHF
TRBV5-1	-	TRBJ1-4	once	TGCGCCAGCAGCTTGGAGGGTCAAGGGAGGGGAATGGAAAAACTGTTTTTT	CASSLEGQGRGMEKLFF